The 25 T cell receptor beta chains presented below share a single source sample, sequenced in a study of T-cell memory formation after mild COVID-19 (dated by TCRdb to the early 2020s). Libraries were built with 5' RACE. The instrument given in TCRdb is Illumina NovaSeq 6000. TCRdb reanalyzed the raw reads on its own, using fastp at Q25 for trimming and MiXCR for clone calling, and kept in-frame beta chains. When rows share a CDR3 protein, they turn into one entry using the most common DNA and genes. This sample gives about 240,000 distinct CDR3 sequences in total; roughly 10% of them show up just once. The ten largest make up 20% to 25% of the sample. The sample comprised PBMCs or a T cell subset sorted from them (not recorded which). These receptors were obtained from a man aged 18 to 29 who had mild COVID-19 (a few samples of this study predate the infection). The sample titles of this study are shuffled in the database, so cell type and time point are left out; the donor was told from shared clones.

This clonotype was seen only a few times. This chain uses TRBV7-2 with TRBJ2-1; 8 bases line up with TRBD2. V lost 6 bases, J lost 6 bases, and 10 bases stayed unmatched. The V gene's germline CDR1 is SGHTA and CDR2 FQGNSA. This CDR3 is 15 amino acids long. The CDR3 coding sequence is TGTGCCAGCAGACCCTCCGGGGGGGCCGTCAATGAGCAGTTCTTC. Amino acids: CASRPSGGAVNEQFF.

In nucleotides, the CDR3 is TGTGCCAGCAGCCCGTATGGGGGGTACAATGAGCAGTTCTTC. It yields the protein CASSPYGGYNEQFF. The chain is built from TRBV11-1 and TRBJ2-1, with TRBD2 as a possible D gene (6 bases). The CDR3 is made up of 14 amino acids. Germline V lookup: CDR1 SGHAT, CDR2 FQDESV (reference sequence). The ends were cut back, 5 bases at V and 4 bases at J, with 12 bases in the middle.

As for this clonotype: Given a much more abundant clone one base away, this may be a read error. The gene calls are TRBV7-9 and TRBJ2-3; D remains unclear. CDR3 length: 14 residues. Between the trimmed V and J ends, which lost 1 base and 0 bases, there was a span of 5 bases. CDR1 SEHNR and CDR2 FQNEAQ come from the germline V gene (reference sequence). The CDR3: CASSLEASTDTQYF. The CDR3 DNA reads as TGTGCCAGCAGCTTAGAGGCTAGCACAGATACGCAGTATTTT.

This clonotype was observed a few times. The CDR3 reads CASSPTGGTTEAFF. For the CDR3, the DNA is TGTGCCAGCTCACCGACAGGGGGGACCACTGAAGCTTTCTTT. The chain joins TRBV18 to TRBJ1-1; 9 nucleotides line up with TRBD1. The V segment lost 3 bases and the J segment 4 bases; nucleotides outside the gene matches: 3. The length of the CDR3 is 14 residues. CDR1 and CDR2 (germline): KGHSH, LQKENI.

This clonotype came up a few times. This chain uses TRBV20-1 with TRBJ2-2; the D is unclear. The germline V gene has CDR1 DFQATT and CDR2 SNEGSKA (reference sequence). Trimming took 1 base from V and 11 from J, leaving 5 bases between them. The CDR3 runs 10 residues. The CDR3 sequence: CSARGGELFF. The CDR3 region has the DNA TGCAGTGCTAGAGGAGGAGAGCTGTTTTTT.

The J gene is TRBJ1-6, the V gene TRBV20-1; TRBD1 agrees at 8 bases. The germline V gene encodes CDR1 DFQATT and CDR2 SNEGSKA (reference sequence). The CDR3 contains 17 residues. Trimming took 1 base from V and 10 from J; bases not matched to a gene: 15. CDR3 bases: TGCAGTGCTAGAGGACTTGGACAGGGAAGTTCGCGGTCACCCCTCCACTTT. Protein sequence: CSARGLGQGSSRSPLHF.

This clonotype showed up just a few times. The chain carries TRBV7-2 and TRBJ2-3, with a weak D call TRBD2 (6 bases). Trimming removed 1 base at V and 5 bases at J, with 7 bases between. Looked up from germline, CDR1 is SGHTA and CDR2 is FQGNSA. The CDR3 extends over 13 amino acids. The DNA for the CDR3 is TGTGCCAGCAGCTTAGTGGAGGGAGATACGCAGTATTTT. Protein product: CASSLVEGDTQYF.

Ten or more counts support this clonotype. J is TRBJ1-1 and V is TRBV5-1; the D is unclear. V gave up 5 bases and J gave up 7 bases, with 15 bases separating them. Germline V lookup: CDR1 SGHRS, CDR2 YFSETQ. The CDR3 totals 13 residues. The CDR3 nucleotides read TGCGCCAGCAGGCGCGATAATAACGGTGAAGCTTTCTTT. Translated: CASRRDNNGEAFF.

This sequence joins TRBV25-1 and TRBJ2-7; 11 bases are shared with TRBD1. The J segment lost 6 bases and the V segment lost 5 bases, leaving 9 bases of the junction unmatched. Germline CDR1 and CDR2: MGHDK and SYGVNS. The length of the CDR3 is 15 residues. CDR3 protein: CASSLPGQGVGEQYF. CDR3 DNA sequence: TGTGCCAGCAGTCTACCGGGACAGGGGGTGGGCGAGCAGTACTTC.

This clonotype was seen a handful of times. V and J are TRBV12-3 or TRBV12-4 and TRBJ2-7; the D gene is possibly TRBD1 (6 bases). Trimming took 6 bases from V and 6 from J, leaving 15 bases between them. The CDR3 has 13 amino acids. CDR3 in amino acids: CASSITGIGEQYF. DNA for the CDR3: TGTGCCAGCAGCATTACAGGGATCGGCGAGCAGTACTTC.

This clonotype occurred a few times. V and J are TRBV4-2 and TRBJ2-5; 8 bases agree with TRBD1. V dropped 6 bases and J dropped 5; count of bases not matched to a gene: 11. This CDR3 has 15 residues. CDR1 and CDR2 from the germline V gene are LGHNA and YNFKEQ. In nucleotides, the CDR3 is TGTGCCAGCAGGGGAGACAGGGGCGAGGGGGAGACCCAGTACTTC. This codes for CASRGDRGEGETQYF.

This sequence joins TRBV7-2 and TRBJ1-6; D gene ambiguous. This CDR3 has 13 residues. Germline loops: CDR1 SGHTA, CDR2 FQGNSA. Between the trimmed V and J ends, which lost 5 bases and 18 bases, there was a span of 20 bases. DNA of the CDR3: TGTGCCAGCAGCGCGTTCACGGCGGGGTATTGCCACTTT. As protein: CASSAFTAGYCHF.

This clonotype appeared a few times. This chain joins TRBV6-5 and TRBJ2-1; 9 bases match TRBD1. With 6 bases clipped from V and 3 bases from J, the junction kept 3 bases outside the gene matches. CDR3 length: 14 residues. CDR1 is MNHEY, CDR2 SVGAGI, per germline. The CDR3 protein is CASRRGQGYNEQFF. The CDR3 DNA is TGTGCCAGCAGGCGGGGACAGGGCTACAATGAGCAGTTCTTC.

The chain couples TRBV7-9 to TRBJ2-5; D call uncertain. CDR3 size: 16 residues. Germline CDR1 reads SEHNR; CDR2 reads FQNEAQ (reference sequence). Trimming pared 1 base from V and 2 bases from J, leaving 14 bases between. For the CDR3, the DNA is TGTGCCAGCAGCTTAGGAGGTGGTCAGCAGCAAGAGACCCAGTACTTC. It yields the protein CASSLGGGQQQETQYF. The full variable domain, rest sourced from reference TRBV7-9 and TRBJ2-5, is DTGVSQNPRHKITKRGQNVTFRCDPISEHNRLYWYRQTLGQGPEFLTYFQNEAQLEKSRLLSDRFSAERPKGSFSTLEIQRTEQGDSAMYLCASSLGGGQQQETQYFGPGTRLLVL.

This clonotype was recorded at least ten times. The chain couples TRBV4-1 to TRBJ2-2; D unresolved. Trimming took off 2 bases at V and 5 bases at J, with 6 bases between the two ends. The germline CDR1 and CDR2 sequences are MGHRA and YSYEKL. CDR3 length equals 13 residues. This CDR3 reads CASSQLATGELFF. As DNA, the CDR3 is TGCGCCAGCAGCCAACTGGCGACCGGGGAGCTGTTTTTT.

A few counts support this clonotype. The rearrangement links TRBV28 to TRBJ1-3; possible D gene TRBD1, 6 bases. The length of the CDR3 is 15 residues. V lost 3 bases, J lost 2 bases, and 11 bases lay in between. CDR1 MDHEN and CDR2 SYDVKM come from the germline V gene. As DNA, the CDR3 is TGTGCCAGCAGTTTCGGGGGCACCACTGGAAACACCATATATTTT. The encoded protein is CASSFGGTTGNTIYF. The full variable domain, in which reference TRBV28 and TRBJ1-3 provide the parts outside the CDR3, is DVKVTQSSRYLVKRTGEKVFLECVQDMDHENMFWYRQDPGLGLRLIYFSYDVKMKEKGDIPEGYSVSREKKERFSLILESASTNQTSMYLCASSFGGTTGNTIYFGEGSWLTVV.

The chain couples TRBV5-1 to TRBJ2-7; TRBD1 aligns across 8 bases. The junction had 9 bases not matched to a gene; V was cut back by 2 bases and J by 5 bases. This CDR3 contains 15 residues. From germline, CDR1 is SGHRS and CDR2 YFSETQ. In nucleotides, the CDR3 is TGCGCCAGCAGCTTCTACCCTGGACAGGGCGACGAGCAGTACGTC. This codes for CASSFYPGQGDEQYV.

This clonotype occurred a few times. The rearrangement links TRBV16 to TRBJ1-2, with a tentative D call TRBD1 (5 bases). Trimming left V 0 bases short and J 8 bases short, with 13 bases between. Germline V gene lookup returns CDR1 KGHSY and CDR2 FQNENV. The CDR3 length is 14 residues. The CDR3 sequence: CASSQSGQGIGYTF. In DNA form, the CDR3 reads TGTGCCAGCAGCCAATCGGGGCAGGGAATCGGCTACACCTTC.

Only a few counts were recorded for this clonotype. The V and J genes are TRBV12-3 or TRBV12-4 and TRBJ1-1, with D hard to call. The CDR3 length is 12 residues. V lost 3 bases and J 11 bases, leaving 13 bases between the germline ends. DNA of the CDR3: TGTGCCAGCAGTTTGTCCCTGTTTAGCGCTTTCTTT. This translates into CASSLSLFSAFF.

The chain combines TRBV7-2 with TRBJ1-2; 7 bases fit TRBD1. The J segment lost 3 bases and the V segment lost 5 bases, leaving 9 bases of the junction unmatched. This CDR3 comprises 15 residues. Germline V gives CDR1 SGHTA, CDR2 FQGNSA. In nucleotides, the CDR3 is TGTGCCAGCAGCCCAAGTAGACAGGGTGACTATGGCTACACCTTC. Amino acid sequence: CASSPSRQGDYGYTF.

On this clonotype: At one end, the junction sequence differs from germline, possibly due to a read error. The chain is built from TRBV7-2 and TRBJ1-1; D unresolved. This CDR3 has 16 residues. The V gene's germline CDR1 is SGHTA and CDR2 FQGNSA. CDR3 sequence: CASSLVAGLGYTETFF. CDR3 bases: TGTGCCAGCAGCTTAGTGGCAGGATTGGGCTACACTGAAACTTTCTTT. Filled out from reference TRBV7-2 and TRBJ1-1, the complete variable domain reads GAGVSQSPSNKVTEKGKDVELRCDPISGHTALYWYRQSLGQGLEFLIYFQGNSAPDKSGLPSDRFSAERTGGSVSTLTIQRTQQEDSAVYLCASSLVAGLGYTETFFGQGTRLTVV.

This CDR3 is CASRAGPRLGETQYF. The CDR3 DNA reads as TGTGCCAGCAGGGCTGGACCCCGGCTCGGAGAGACCCAGTACTTC. The V gene is TRBV12-3 or TRBV12-4, the J gene TRBJ2-5; D is unclear. V dropped 6 bases and J dropped 4 bases, with 18 bases sitting between them. The CDR3 is 15 residues long.

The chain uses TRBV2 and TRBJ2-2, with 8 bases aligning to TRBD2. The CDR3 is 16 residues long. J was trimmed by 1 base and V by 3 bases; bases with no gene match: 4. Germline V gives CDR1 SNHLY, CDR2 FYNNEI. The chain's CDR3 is CASSEESGGNTGELFF. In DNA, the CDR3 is TGTGCCAGCAGTGAGGAGAGCGGGGGGAACACCGGGGAGCTGTTTTTT.

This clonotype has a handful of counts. The DNA of the CDR3 is TGTGCCAGCAGCGCCCGGGACAGACCCTACGAGCAGTACTTC. This codes for CASSARDRPYEQYF. V is TRBV7-9 and J is TRBJ2-7; 7 bases map to TRBD1. The CDR3 has 14 amino acids. Trimming took 5 bases from V and 2 from J; bases not matched to a gene: 6. Germline V lookup: CDR1 SEHNR, CDR2 FQNEAQ (reference sequence).

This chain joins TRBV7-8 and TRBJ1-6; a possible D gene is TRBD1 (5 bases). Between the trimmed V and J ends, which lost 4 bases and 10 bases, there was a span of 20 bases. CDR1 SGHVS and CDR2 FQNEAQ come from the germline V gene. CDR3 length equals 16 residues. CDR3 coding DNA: TGTGCCAGCAGCTCCCCCAGGAGAGGGGACGGATCACCCCTCCACTTT. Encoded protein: CASSSPRRGDGSPLHF.